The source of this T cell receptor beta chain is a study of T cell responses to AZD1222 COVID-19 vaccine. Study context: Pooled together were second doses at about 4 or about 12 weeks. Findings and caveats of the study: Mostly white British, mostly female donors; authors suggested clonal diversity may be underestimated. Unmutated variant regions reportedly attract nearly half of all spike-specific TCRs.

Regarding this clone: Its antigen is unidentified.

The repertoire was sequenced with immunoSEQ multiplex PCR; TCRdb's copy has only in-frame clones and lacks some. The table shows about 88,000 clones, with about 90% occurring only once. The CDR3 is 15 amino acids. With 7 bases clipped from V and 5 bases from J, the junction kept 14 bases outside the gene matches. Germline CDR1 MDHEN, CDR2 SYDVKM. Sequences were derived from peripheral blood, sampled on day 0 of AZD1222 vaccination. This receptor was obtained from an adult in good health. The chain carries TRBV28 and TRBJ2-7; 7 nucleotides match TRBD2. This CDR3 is CASITGEGRVHEQYF. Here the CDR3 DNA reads TGTGCCAGCATCACCGGGGAGGGGCGCGTCCACGAGCAGTACTTC.